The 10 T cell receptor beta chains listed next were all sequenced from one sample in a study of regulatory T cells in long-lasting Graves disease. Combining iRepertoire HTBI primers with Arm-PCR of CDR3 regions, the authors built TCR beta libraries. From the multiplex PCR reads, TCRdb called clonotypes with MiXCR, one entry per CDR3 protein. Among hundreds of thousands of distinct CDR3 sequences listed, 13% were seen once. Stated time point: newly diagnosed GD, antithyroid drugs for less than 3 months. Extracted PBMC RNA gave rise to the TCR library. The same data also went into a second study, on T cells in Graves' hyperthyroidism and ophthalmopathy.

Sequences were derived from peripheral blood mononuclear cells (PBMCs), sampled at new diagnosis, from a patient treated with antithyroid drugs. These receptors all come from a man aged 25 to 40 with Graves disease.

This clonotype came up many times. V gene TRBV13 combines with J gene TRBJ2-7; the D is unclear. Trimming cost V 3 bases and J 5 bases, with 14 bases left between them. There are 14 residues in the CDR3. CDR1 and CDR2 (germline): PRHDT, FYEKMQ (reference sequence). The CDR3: CASSLNRALNEQYF. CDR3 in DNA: TGTGCCAGCAGCTTGAACCGGGCCCTGAACGAGCAGTACTTC. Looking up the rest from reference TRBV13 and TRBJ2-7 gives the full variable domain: AAGVIQSPRHLIKEKRETATLKCYPIPRHDTVYWYQQGPGQDPQFLISFYEKMQSDKGSIPDRFSAQQFSDYHSELNMSSLELGDSALYFCASSLNRALNEQYFGPGTRLTVT.

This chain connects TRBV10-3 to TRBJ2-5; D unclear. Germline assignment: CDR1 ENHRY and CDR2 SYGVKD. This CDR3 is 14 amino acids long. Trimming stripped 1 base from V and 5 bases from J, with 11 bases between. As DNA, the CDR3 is TGTGCCATCAGTGAGTTTGGGTCCGGGGAGACCCAGTACTTC. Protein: CAISEFGSGETQYF.

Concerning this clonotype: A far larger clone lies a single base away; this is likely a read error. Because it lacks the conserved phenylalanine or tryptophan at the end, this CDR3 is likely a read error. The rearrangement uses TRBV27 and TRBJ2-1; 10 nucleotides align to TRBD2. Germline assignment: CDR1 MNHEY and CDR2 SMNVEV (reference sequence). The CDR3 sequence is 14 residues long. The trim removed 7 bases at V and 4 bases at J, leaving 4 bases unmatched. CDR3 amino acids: CASTSGSQYNEQFL. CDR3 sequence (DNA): TGTGCCAGCACTAGCGGGAGCCAATACAATGAGCAGTTCCTC.

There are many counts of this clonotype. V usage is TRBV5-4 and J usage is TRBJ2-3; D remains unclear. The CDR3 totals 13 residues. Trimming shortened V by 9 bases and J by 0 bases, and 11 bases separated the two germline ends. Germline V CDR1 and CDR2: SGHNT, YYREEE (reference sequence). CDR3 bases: TGTGCCACCATGACGGCAAGCACAGATACGCAGTATTTT. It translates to CATMTASTDTQYF.

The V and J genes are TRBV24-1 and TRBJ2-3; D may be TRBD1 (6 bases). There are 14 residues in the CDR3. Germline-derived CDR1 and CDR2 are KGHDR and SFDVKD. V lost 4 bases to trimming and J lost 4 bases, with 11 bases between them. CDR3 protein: CATSDPSGADTQYF. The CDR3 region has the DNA TGTGCCACCAGTGACCCTTCAGGGGCAGATACGCAGTATTTT.

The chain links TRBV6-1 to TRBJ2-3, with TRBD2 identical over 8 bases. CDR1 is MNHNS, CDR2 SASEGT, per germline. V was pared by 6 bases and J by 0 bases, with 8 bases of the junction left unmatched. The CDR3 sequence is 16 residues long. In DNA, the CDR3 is TGTGCCAGCAGGTCAATACTAGCGGCTAGCACAGATACGCAGTATTTT. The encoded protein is CASRSILAASTDTQYF.

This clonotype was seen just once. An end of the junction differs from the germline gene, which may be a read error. The CDR3 nucleotides read TGCGCCAGCAGCCCCCTCGACTTATACACCGGGGAGCTGTTTTTT. This encodes CASSPLDLYTGELFF. The chain couples TRBV27 to TRBJ2-2; D gene uncertain. This CDR3 has 15 residues. Germline lookup yields CDR1 MNHEY and CDR2 SMNVEV (reference sequence).

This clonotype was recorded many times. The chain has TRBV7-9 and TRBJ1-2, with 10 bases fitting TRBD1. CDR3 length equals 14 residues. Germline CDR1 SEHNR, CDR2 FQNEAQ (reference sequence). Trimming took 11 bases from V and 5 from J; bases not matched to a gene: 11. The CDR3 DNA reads TGTGCCGGCGACGGGACAGGGGTAGGATATGGCTACACCTTC. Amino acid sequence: CAGDGTGVGYGYTF.

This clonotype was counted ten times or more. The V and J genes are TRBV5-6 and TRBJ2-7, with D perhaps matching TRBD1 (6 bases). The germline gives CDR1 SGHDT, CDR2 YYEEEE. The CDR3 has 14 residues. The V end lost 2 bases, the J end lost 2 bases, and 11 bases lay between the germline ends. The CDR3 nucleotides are TGTGCCAGCAGCTTAGGGGGAAACCCCTACGAGCAGTACTTC. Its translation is CASSLGGNPYEQYF.

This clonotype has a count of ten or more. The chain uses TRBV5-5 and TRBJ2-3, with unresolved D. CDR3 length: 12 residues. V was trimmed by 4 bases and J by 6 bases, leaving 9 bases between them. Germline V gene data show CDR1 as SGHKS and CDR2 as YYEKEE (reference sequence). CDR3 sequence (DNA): TGTGCCAGCAGCCCTCCTATGGATACGCAGTATTTT. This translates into CASSPPMDTQYF.